These T cell receptor beta chains were read from a single sample in a study of T cell repertoires in cytomegalovirus infection. Using its own MiXCR run on the reads, TCRdb lists one record per CDR3 protein. The data hold 250,000 or so distinct CDR3 sequences, with roughly 10% observed a single time. The sample taken for sequencing was PBMCs. These receptors were collected from a human donor in good health (CMV status not recorded). Some clones in this sample may be carry-over from other donors' samples. The CDR3 runs from the conserved cysteine through the conserved F or W. The D gene is left open where the match is weak. Not every row has a clone size; where given, it reads once, few, many or a size class.

v_call: TRBV7-2; j_call: TRBJ2-7; d_call: NA; clone_size: many; cdr3_aa: CASSPSGVPSYEQYF; cdr3_nt: TGTGCCAGCAGCCCCTCGGGGGTTCCCTCCTACGAGCAGTACTTC
v_call: TRBV6-2/TRBV6-3; j_call: TRBJ2-4; d_call: NA; clone_size: NA; cdr3_aa: CASSYSTRRNIQYF; cdr3_nt: TGTGCCAGCAGTTACTCGACTCGCAGAAACATTCAGTACTTC
v_call: TRBV6-2/TRBV6-3; j_call: TRBJ1-1; d_call: NA; clone_size: NA; cdr3_aa: CASSYSLADRNTEAFF; cdr3_nt: TGTGCCAGCAGTTACTCGCTCGCAGATCGTAACACTGAAGCTTTCTTT
v_call: TRBV28; j_call: TRBJ1-5; d_call: NA; clone_size: many; cdr3_aa: CASSSWTDYSNQPQHF; cdr3_nt: TGTGCCAGCAGTTCTTGGACGGATTATAGCAATCAGCCCCAGCATTTT
v_call: TRBV20-1; j_call: TRBJ2-3; d_call: TRBD1; clone_size: few; cdr3_aa: CSASQGAISTDTQYF; cdr3_nt: TGCAGTGCTAGCCAGGGGGCGATTAGCACAGATACGCAGTATTTT
v_call: TRBV28; j_call: TRBJ1-3; d_call: TRBD1; clone_size: NA; cdr3_aa: CASRPGTGPSEGNTIYF; cdr3_nt: TGTGCCAGCAGGCCCGGGACAGGCCCTTCGGAGGGAAACACCATATATTTT
v_call: TRBV7-9; j_call: TRBJ1-1; d_call: NA; clone_size: NA; cdr3_aa: CASILGAAGEAFF; cdr3_nt: TGTGCCAGCATTCTGGGGGCTGCCGGCGAAGCTTTCTTT
v_call: TRBV5-6; j_call: TRBJ2-6; d_call: TRBD1; clone_size: few; cdr3_aa: CASSFRTGASGANVLTF; cdr3_nt: TGTGCCAGCAGCTTCCGGACAGGGGCTTCTGGGGCCAACGTCCTGACTTTC
v_call: TRBV27; j_call: TRBJ1-3; d_call: NA; clone_size: many; cdr3_aa: CASSFPSGNTIYF; cdr3_nt: TGTGCCAGCAGTTTCCCCTCTGGAAACACCATATATTTT
v_call: TRBV19; j_call: TRBJ2-2; d_call: TRBD2; clone_size: many; cdr3_aa: CASRGLAGVRTGELFF; cdr3_nt: TGTGCCAGTAGAGGACTAGCGGGAGTAAGAACCGGGGAGCTGTTTTTT
v_call: TRBV7-2; j_call: TRBJ1-4; d_call: NA; clone_size: many; cdr3_aa: CASSPNRVTNEKLFF; cdr3_nt: TGTGCCAGCAGCCCAAACAGGGTTACTAATGAAAAACTGTTTTTT
v_call: TRBV12-3/TRBV12-4; j_call: TRBJ2-7; d_call: TRBD1; clone_size: many; cdr3_aa: CASRISGTGPTYEQYF; cdr3_nt: TGTGCCAGCAGGATCTCCGGGACAGGGCCCACCTACGAGCAGTACTTC
v_call: TRBV7-2; j_call: TRBJ1-5; d_call: NA; clone_size: many; cdr3_aa: CASSLAGGQQPQHF; cdr3_nt: TGTGCCAGCAGCTTAGCAGGGGGGCAACAGCCCCAGCATTTT
v_call: TRBV20-1; j_call: TRBJ1-2; d_call: NA; clone_size: few; cdr3_aa: CSARDQVRDPYGYTF; cdr3_nt: TGCAGTGCTAGAGATCAGGTTCGGGATCCCTATGGCTACACCTTC
v_call: TRBV28; j_call: TRBJ2-1; d_call: NA; clone_size: NA; cdr3_aa: CASRAAINEQFF; cdr3_nt: TGTGCCAGCCGGGCCGCGATCAATGAGCAGTTCTTC
v_call: TRBV7-2; j_call: TRBJ1-2; d_call: NA; clone_size: many; cdr3_aa: CASSLDGRLNYGYTF; cdr3_nt: TGTGCCAGCAGCTTAGATGGGAGGCTAAACTATGGCTACACCTTC
v_call: TRBV7-2; j_call: TRBJ1-3; d_call: NA; clone_size: many; cdr3_aa: CASSSLPGNTIYF; cdr3_nt: TGTGCCAGCAGCAGTCTTCCCGGAAACACCATATATTTT
v_call: TRBV19; j_call: TRBJ1-1; d_call: NA; clone_size: many; cdr3_aa: CASSTSVNTEAFF; cdr3_nt: TGTGCCAGTAGTACCTCGGTGAACACTGAAGCTTTCTTT
v_call: TRBV28; j_call: TRBJ1-5; d_call: NA; clone_size: many; cdr3_aa: CASSLPLAGNQPQHF; cdr3_nt: TGTGCCAGCAGTTTGCCCCTGGCAGGGAATCAGCCCCAGCATTTT
v_call: TRBV20-1; j_call: TRBJ2-2; d_call: TRBD1; clone_size: NA; cdr3_aa: CSARDLGQVNTGELFF; cdr3_nt: TGCAGTGCTAGAGATCTCGGACAGGTGAACACCGGGGAGCTGTTTTTT
v_call: TRBV6-2/TRBV6-3; j_call: TRBJ1-1; d_call: TRBD1; clone_size: NA; cdr3_aa: CASRATGTGHYVPFF; cdr3_nt: TGTGCCAGCAGGGCAACCGGGACAGGGCACTATGTGCCTTTCTTT
v_call: TRBV7-9; j_call: TRBJ2-6; d_call: NA; clone_size: NA; cdr3_aa: CASSSPGQTGANVLTF; cdr3_nt: TGTGCCAGCAGCTCCCCTGGCCAGACTGGGGCCAACGTCCTGACTTTC
v_call: TRBV19; j_call: TRBJ1-1; d_call: NA; clone_size: NA; cdr3_aa: CASSIRRGTEAFF; cdr3_nt: TGTGCCAGTAGTATCCGGAGAGGAACTGAAGCTTTCTTT
v_call: TRBV11-3; j_call: TRBJ2-5; d_call: NA; clone_size: many; cdr3_aa: CASSPVGSRETQYF; cdr3_nt: TGTGCCAGCAGCCCCGTCGGGTCCCGGGAGACCCAGTACTTC
v_call: TRBV12-3/TRBV12-4; j_call: TRBJ1-5; d_call: TRBD1; clone_size: few; cdr3_aa: CASTRTGLSQPQHF; cdr3_nt: TGTGCCAGCACCCGGACAGGGCTTAGTCAGCCCCAGCATTTT
v_call: TRBV7-2; j_call: TRBJ1-6; d_call: NA; clone_size: many; cdr3_aa: CASSFRRDRNSPLHF; cdr3_nt: TGTGCCAGCAGCTTCCGACGGGATCGTAATTCACCCCTCCACTTT
v_call: TRBV7-9; j_call: TRBJ1-5; d_call: NA; clone_size: few; cdr3_aa: CASTSEGPQHF; cdr3_nt: TGTGCCAGCACTTCTGAGGGGCCCCAGCATTTT
v_call: TRBV7-2; j_call: TRBJ1-2; d_call: NA; clone_size: many; cdr3_aa: CASSLGIDGVYGYTF; cdr3_nt: TGTGCCAGCAGCTTAGGCATCGACGGAGTATATGGCTACACCTTC
v_call: TRBV18; j_call: TRBJ2-5; d_call: NA; clone_size: few; cdr3_aa: CASSPLGTMQETQYF; cdr3_nt: TGTGCCAGCTCACCATTAGGTACGATGCAGGAGACCCAGTACTTC
v_call: TRBV12-3/TRBV12-4; j_call: TRBJ1-1; d_call: NA; clone_size: many; cdr3_aa: CASSASFNTEAFF; cdr3_nt: TGTGCCAGCAGTGCCTCGTTCAACACTGAAGCTTTCTTT
v_call: TRBV11-2; j_call: TRBJ2-1; d_call: NA; clone_size: many; cdr3_aa: CASSTGTASYNEQFF; cdr3_nt: TGTGCCAGCAGCACCGGGACTGCCTCCTACAATGAGCAGTTCTTC
v_call: TRBV4-2; j_call: TRBJ2-2; d_call: NA; clone_size: NA; cdr3_aa: CASSQEVQGARGELFF; cdr3_nt: TGTGCCAGCAGCCAAGAGGTACAAGGGGCGCGAGGGGAGCTGTTTTTT
v_call: TRBV7-2; j_call: TRBJ1-5; d_call: NA; clone_size: many; cdr3_aa: CASSLGTHPINQPQHF; cdr3_nt: TGTGCCAGCAGCTTAGGGACACACCCGATCAATCAGCCCCAGCATTTT
v_call: TRBV25-1; j_call: TRBJ2-7; d_call: NA; clone_size: many; cdr3_aa: CASSDPGQPSYEQYF; cdr3_nt: TGTGCCAGCAGTGATCCGGGACAACCTTCCTACGAGCAGTACTTC
v_call: TRBV29-1; j_call: TRBJ2-3; d_call: NA; clone_size: few; cdr3_aa: CSVEEGGGGDTQYF; cdr3_nt: TGCAGCGTTGAAGAAGGCGGAGGAGGGGATACGCAGTATTTT
v_call: TRBV11-2; j_call: TRBJ2-2; d_call: NA; clone_size: many; cdr3_aa: CASSWQGPGELFF; cdr3_nt: TGTGCCAGCAGCTGGCAGGGTCCCGGGGAGCTGTTTTTT
v_call: TRBV20-1; j_call: TRBJ2-1; d_call: TRBD2; clone_size: NA; cdr3_aa: CSARGAASGKNEQFF; cdr3_nt: TGCAGTGCTAGAGGGGCGGCTAGCGGGAAAAATGAGCAGTTCTTC
v_call: TRBV7-9; j_call: TRBJ1-6; d_call: NA; clone_size: many; cdr3_aa: CASSLPGQSNSPLHF; cdr3_nt: TGTGCCAGCAGCTTACCGGGCCAAAGTAATTCACCCCTCCACTTT
v_call: TRBV30; j_call: TRBJ1-5; d_call: NA; clone_size: few; cdr3_aa: CAWSGGQPNQPQHF; cdr3_nt: TGTGCCTGGAGTGGCGGACAGCCCAATCAGCCCCAGCATTTT
v_call: TRBV19; j_call: TRBJ2-5; d_call: TRBD2; clone_size: NA; cdr3_aa: CASRTSGTEETQYF; cdr3_nt: TGTGCCTCCAGGACTAGCGGGACAGAAGAGACCCAGTACTTC
v_call: TRBV28; j_call: TRBJ1-3; d_call: TRBD1; clone_size: many; cdr3_aa: CASSLYGEGAGNTIYF; cdr3_nt: TGTGCCAGCAGTTTGTATGGCGAGGGGGCCGGAAACACCATATATTTT
v_call: TRBV7-2; j_call: TRBJ2-2; d_call: NA; clone_size: many; cdr3_aa: CASSLVGGDTGELFF; cdr3_nt: TGTGCCAGCAGCTTAGTAGGGGGTGACACCGGGGAGCTGTTTTTT
v_call: TRBV10-3; j_call: TRBJ2-7; d_call: TRBD1; clone_size: many; cdr3_aa: CAISLLDRVSEQYF; cdr3_nt: TGTGCCATCAGCCTACTAGACAGGGTCTCCGAGCAGTACTTC